This TCR beta chain comes out of a study of CD8 T cells in Susac syndrome. Germline assignment: CDR1 DFQATT and CDR2 SNEGSKA (reference sequence). This CDR3 has 15 amino acids. Losses at the gene ends were 1 base for V and 7 bases for J; bases not matched to a gene: 4. Sequencing of TCR beta was undertaken in CD8+ and CD4+ T cells derived from blood. RNA in amounts of roughly 0.5 to 1 ug was reverse transcribed with random hexamers. A multiplex approach, immunoSEQ multiplex PCR, amplified TCR beta CDR3 across 54 Vbeta and 13 Jbeta. TCRdb ran MiXCR on the immunoSEQ multiplex PCR reads and lists one entry per CDR3 protein. Of roughly 200,000 distinct CDR3 sequences detected, 95% appear once; the ten largest clones hold 0.07% to 0.095%.

The sequencing sample was made of CD4+ T cells from PBMCs. The chain recombines TRBV20-1 with TRBJ1-6; 10 nucleotides align to TRBD1. The TCR was taken from a human donor with multiple sclerosis. In DNA form, the CDR3 reads TGCAGTGCTAGAGTAGGACAGGGGGTCAATTCACCCCTCCACTTT. Translated, it gives CSARVGQGVNSPLHF.